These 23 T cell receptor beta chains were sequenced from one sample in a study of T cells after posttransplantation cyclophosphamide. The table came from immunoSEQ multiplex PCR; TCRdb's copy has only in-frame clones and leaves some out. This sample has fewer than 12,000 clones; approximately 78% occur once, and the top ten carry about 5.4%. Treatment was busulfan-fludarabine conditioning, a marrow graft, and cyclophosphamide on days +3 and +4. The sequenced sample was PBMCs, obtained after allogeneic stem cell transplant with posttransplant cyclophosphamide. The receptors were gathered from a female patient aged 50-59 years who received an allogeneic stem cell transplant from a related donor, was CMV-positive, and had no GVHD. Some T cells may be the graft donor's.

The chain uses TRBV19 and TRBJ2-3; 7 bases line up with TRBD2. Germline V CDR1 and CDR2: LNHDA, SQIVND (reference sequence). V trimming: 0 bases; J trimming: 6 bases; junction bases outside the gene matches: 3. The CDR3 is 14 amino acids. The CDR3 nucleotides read TGTGCCAGTAGTATAGAGATAGCGGGCGATACGCAGTATTTT. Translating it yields CASSIEIAGDTQYF.

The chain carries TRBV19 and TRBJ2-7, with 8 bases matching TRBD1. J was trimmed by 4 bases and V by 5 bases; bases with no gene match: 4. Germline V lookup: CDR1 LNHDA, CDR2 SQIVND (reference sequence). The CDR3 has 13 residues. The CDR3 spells CASSPWTGYEQYF. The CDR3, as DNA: TGTGCCAGTAGTCCCTGGACAGGGTACGAGCAGTACTTC.

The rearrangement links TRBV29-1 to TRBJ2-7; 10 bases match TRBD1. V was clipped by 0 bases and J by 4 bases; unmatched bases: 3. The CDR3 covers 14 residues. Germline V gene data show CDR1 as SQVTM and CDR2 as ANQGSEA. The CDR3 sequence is CSVEDWTGGYEQYF. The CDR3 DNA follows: TGCAGCGTTGAAGATTGGACAGGGGGTTACGAGCAGTACTTC.

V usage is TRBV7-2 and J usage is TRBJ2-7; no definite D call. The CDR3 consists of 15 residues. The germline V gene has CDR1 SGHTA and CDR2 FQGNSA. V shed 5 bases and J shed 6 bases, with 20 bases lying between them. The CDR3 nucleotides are TGTGCCAGCAGCCCCCTCGGTTGGGCCGGCAGCGAGCAGTACTTC. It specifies CASSPLGWAGSEQYF.

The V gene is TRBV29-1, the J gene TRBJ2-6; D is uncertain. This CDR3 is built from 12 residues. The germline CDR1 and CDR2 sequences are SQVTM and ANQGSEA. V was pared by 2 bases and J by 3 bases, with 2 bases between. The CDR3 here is CSVEYGANVLTF. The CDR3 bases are TGCAGCGTTGAATATGGGGCCAACGTCCTGACTTTC. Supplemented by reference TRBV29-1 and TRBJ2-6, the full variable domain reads SAVISQKPSRDICQRGTSLTIQCQVDSQVTMMFWYRQQPGQSLTLIATANQGSEATYESGFVIDKFPISRPNLTFSTLTVSNMSPEDSSIYLCSVEYGANVLTFGAGSRLTVL.

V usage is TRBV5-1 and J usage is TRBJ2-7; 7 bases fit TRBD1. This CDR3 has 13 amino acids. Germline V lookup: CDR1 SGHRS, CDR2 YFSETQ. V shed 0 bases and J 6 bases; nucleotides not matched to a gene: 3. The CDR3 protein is CASSLDRGAEQYF. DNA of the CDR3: TGCGCCAGCAGCTTGGACAGGGGAGCCGAGCAGTACTTC.

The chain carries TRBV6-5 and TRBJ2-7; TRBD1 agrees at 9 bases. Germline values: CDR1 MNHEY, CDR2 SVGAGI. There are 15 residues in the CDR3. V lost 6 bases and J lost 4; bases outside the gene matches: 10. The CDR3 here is CASRRYRDRAYEQYF. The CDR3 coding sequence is TGTGCCAGCAGACGGTACCGGGACAGGGCATACGAGCAGTACTTC.

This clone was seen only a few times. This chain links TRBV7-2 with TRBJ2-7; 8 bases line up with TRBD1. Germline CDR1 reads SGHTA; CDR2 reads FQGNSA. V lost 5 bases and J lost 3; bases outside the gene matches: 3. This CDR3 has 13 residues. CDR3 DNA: TGTGCCAGCAGCATCGGACAGGGCTACGAGCAGTACTTC. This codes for CASSIGQGYEQYF.

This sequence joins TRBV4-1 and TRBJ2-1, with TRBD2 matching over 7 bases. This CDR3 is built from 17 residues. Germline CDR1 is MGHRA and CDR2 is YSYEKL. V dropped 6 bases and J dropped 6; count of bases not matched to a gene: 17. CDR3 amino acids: CASRKFSGGGQRNEQFF. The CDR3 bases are TGCGCCAGCAGAAAATTTTCTGGGGGGGGTCAACGCAATGAGCAGTTCTTC.

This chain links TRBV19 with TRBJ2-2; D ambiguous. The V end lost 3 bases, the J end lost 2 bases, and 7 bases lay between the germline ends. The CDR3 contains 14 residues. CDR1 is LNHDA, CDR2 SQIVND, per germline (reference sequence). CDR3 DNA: TGTGCCAGTAGTATTTCGGGTAACACCGGGGAGCTGTTTTTT. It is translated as CASSISGNTGELFF.

CDR3 DNA: TGCAGCGCGGGACAGGAGGAGACCCAGTACTTC. Its protein product is CSAGQEETQYF. The chain has TRBV29-1 and TRBJ2-5; 8 bases line up with TRBD1. Unmatched junction bases numbered 3, after V lost 7 bases and J lost 5 bases. The CDR3 extends over 11 amino acids. CDR1 is SQVTM and CDR2 is ANQGSEA in the germline V gene.

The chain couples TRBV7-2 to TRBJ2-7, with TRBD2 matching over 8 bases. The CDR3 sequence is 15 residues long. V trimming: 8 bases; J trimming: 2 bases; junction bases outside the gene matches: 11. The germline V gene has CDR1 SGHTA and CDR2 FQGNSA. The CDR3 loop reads CASALGSGGTYEQYF. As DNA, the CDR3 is TGTGCCAGCGCCTTGGGGAGCGGGGGCACCTACGAGCAGTACTTC.

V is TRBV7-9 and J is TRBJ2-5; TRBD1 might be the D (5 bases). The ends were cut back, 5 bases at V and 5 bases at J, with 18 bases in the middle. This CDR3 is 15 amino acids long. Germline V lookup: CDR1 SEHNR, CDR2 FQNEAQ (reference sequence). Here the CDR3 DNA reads TGTGCCAGCAGCGCGCCGCGACAGCCCGGGGAGACCCAGTACTTC. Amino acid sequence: CASSAPRQPGETQYF.

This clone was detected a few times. The CDR3 DNA reads as TGCGCCAACAAACGGCGCCGAGGGACACCTCCGTACCACTACGAGCAGTACTTC. Residues: CANKRRRGTPPYHYEQYF. This sequence joins TRBV4-1 and TRBJ2-7, with D perhaps TRBD1 (6 bases). Trimming stripped 10 bases from V and 3 bases from J, with 31 bases between. The CDR3 spans 18 residues. Per the germline V gene, CDR1 is MGHRA and CDR2 is YSYEKL.

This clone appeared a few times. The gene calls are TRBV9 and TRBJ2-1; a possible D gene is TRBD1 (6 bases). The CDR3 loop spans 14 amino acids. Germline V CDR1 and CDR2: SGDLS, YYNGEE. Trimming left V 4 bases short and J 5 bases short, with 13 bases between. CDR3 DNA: TGTGCCAGCAGCACCCGGGACACAGACAATGAGCAGTTCTTC. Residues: CASSTRDTDNEQFF.

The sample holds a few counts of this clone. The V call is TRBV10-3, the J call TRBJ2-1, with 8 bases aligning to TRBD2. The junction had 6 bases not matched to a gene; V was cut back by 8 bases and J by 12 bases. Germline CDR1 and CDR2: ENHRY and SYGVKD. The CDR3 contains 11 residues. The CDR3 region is CAIGLAQGQFF. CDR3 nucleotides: TGTGCCATCGGACTAGCCCAAGGGCAGTTCTTC.

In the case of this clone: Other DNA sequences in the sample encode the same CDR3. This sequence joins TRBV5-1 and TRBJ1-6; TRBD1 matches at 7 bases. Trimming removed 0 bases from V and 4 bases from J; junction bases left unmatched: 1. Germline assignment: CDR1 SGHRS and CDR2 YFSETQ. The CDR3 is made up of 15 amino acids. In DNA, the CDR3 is TGCGCCAGCAGCTTGGCACAGGGGTATAATTCACCCCTCCACTTT. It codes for CASSLAQGYNSPLHF.

The CDR3 is CASSPGGASNTGELFF. The CDR3 coding sequence is TGTGCCAGCAGCCCCGGGGGAGCCTCGAACACCGGGGAGCTGTTTTTT. The V gene is TRBV5-5, the J gene TRBJ2-2; tentative D call: TRBD2 (6 bases). The CDR3 has 16 residues. V lost 4 bases to trimming and J lost 0 bases, with 13 bases between them. Germline assignment: CDR1 SGHKS and CDR2 YYEKEE (reference sequence).

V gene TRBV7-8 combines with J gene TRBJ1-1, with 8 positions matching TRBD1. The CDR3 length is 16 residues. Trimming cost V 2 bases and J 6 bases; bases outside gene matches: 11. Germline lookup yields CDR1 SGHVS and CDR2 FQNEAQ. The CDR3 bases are TGTGCCAGCAGCTTAAGCGCAGGGGGCTGGGCCGCTGAAGCTTTCTTT. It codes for CASSLSAGGWAAEAFF.

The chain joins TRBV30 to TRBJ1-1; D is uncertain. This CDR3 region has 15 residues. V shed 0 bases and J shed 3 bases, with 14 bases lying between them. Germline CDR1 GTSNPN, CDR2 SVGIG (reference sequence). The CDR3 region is CAWSVSRHGDTEAFF. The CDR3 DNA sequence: TGTGCCTGGAGTGTAAGTAGGCACGGGGACACTGAAGCTTTCTTT.

Here the CDR3 DNA reads TGTGCCAGCAGTCCTGACAGGGCCACGTCTAATGAAAAACTGTTTTTT. This codes for CASSPDRATSNEKLFF. The J gene is TRBJ1-4, the V gene TRBV7-2; 7 bases agree with TRBD1. The V and J ends lost 6 bases and 3 bases, in that order; junction bases with no gene match: 10. Germline CDR1 reads SGHTA; CDR2 reads FQGNSA. This CDR3 spans 16 amino acids.

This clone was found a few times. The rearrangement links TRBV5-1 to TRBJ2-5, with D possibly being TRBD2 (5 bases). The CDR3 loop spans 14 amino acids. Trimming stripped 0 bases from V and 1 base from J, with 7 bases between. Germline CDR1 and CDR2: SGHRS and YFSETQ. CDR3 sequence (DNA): TGCGCCAGCAGCTTGGACGGGATCCAAGAGACCCAGTACTTC. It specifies CASSLDGIQETQYF.

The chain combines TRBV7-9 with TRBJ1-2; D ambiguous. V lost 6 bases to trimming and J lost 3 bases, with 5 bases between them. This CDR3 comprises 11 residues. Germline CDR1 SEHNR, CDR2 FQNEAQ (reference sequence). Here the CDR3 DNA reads TGTGCCAGCAGTCTAGACTATGGCTACACCTTC. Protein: CASSLDYGYTF.